This T cell receptor beta chain came from a study of T cell responses to AZD1222 COVID-19 vaccine. Produced via immunoSEQ multiplex PCR; TCRdb's table is partial and in-frame only. In the table there are about 160,000 clones, roughly 88% of which are singletons. Analyses pooled second doses at about 4 or about 12 weeks. The table lists this clone with a count of one. Its specificity is unknown. General study findings and limits: Repertoires were collected only later (after the peak T cell response had occurred). Spike-specific TCR breadth and depth rose after two AZD1222 doses.

The CDR3 has 14 amino acids. CDR1 is SEHNR and CDR2 is FQNEAQ in the germline V gene (reference sequence). Trimming removed 4 bases at V and 1 base at J, with 10 bases between. The receptor comes from an adult who received the AZD1222 COVID-19 vaccine. V usage is TRBV7-9 and J usage is TRBJ1-1; D unresolved. The sample here was peripheral blood, taken 28 days after the second AZD1222 dose. In nucleotides, the CDR3 is TGTGCCAGCAGCTCACCCCCTGAGAACACTGAAGCTTTCTTT. It translates to CASSSPPENTEAFF.